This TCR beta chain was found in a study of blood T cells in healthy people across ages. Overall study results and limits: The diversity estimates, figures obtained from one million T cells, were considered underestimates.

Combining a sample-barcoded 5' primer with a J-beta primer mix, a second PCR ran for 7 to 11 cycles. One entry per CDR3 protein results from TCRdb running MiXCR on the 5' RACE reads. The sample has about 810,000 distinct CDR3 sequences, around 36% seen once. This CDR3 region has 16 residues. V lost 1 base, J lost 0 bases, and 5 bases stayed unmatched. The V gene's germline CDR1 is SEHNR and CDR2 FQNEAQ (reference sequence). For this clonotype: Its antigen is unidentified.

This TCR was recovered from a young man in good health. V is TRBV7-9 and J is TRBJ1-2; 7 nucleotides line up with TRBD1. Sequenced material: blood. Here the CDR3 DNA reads TGTGCCAGCAGCTTAGAGGGGACAGCAGCTAACTATGGCTACACCTTC. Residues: CASSLEGTAANYGYTF. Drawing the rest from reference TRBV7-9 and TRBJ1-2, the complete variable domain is DTGVSQNPRHKITKRGQNVTFRCDPISEHNRLYWYRQTLGQGPEFLTYFQNEAQLEKSRLLSDRFSAERPKGSFSTLEIQRTEQGDSAMYLCASSLEGTAANYGYTFGSGTRLTVV.